A selection of T cell receptor beta chains follows, all from one sample in a study of CD8+ T cells in alopecia areata. Produced via immunoSEQ multiplex PCR; TCRdb's table is partial and in-frame only. In the table there are some 150,000 clones, around 82% of which are singletons. The specimen was CD8+ T cells sorted from blood, collected at week 4, from a patient treated with tofacitinib. These receptor sequences come from a human donor with alopecia areata. CDR3s include the opening cysteine and the closing phenylalanine or tryptophan. A D gene is named only where the DNA matches it firmly. Size values are once, few and many counts, or a class for expanded clones, and some rows have none.

j_call v_call d_call clone_size cdr3_aa cdr3_nt
TRBJ2-1 TRBV7-6 - - CASSLVLRGAGDNEQFF TGTGCCAGCAGCTTAGTTCTCCGGGGGGCTGGGGACAATGAGCAGTTCTTC
TRBJ1-3 TRBV2 TRBD1 - CASSDDRVFSGNTIYF TGTGCCAGCAGTGATGACAGGGTGTTCTCTGGAAACACCATATATTTT
TRBJ1-1 TRBV7-2 - - CASSLTRYMNTEAFF TGTGCCAGCAGCTTAACAAGATACATGAACACTGAAGCTTTCTTT
TRBJ2-1 TRBV7-9 TRBD2 - CASSKTSLDEQFF TGTGCCAGCAGCAAGACTAGCCTCGATGAGCAGTTCTTC
TRBJ2-2 TRBV7-8 - - CASPGRWNTGELFF TGTGCCAGCCCGGGACGGTGGAACACCGGGGAGCTGTTTTTT
TRBJ1-5 TRBV7-8 - - CASSLAPQGGNQPQHF TGTGCCAGCAGCTTAGCGCCCCAGGGAGGCAATCAGCCCCAGCATTTT
TRBJ1-1 TRBV6-6 - - CASSYSAGSRTEAFF TGTGCCAGCAGTTACTCGGCTGGGAGTCGCACTGAAGCTTTCTTT
TRBJ2-5 TRBV25-1 - - CASGGETQYF TGTGCCAGCGGGGGGGAGACCCAGTACTTC
TRBJ2-7 TRBV7-8 - - CASSPEGFSSYEQYF TGTGCCAGCAGCCCGGAGGGATTTAGCTCCTACGAGCAGTACTTC
TRBJ2-5 TRBV7-6 - - CASSLALAPNGQETQYF TGTGCCAGCAGCTTAGCCTTAGCTCCTAACGGCCAAGAGACCCAGTACTTC
TRBJ2-1 TRBV14 - - CASSQGRGAPYNEQFF TGTGCCAGCAGCCAAGGTCGGGGCGCCCCCTACAATGAGCAGTTCTTC
TRBJ2-2 TRBV5-1 - - CASSGTYHTGELFF TGCGCCAGCAGTGGGACTTATCACACCGGGGAGCTGTTTTTT
TRBJ1-3 TRBV5-1 - - CASSLAGDSGNTIYF TGCGCCAGCAGCTTGGCAGGGGACTCTGGAAACACCATATATTTT
TRBJ2-1 TRBV29-1 TRBD1 once CSVDWDRDHDEQFF TGCAGCGTTGACTGGGACAGGGATCACGATGAGCAGTTCTTC
TRBJ1-2 TRBV13 - - CASSLFGVVPDDVGEGYTF TGTGCCAGCAGCTTATTTGGTGTTGTCCCCGACGACGTGGGAGAAGGCTACACCTTC
TRBJ2-1 TRBV27 - - CASSPRGLANEQFF TGTGCCAGCAGTCCACGGGGGCTAGCCAATGAGCAGTTCTTC
TRBJ2-1 TRBV19 TRBD2 - CATRNTLIGGGLNEQFF TGTGCCACCCGAAACACTTTAATCGGGGGGGGCCTCAATGAGCAGTTCTTC
TRBJ2-2 TRBV27 TRBD2 - CASSLSGGNTGELFF TGTGCCAGCAGTTTAAGCGGGGGTAACACCGGGGAGCTGTTTTTT
TRBJ2-3 TRBV7-2 - - CASSHRGPHKATDTQYF TGTGCCAGCAGCCACCGGGGGCCCCACAAGGCTACAGATACGCAGTATTTT
TRBJ2-1 TRBV9 TRBD1 - CASSVTGGLNEQFF TGTGCCAGCAGCGTCACAGGGGGACTGAATGAGCAGTTCTTC
TRBJ1-2 TRBV5-6 TRBD1 - CASSHEGQHYGYTF TGTGCCAGCAGCCACGAGGGACAGCACTATGGCTACACCTTC
TRBJ1-1 TRBV7-6 - - CASSLLVGENTEAFF TGTGCCAGCAGCTTACTAGTAGGGGAGAACACTGAAGCTTTCTTT
TRBJ2-2 TRBV4-2 - - CASSQVEPPGELFF TGTGCCAGCAGCCAAGTGGAGCCCCCCGGGGAGCTGTTTTTT
TRBJ2-7 TRBV11-1 - - CASSWRGYEQYF TGTGCCAGCAGCTGGCGGGGCTACGAGCAGTACTTC
TRBJ2-7 TRBV5-4 TRBD2 - CASSGGDYEQYF TGTGCCAGCAGCGGGGGGGACTACGAGCAGTACTTC
TRBJ1-4 TRBV13 - - CASSRAGQYNEKLFF TGTGCCAGCAGCCGAGCCGGGCAGTATAATGAAAAACTGTTTTTT
TRBJ1-2 TRBV29-1 - - CSVPWGASGYTF TGCAGCGTTCCTTGGGGGGCCAGCGGCTACACCTTC
TRBJ2-1 TRBV19 - - CASSPGQLGNEQFF TGTGCCAGTAGCCCTGGACAGCTAGGCAATGAGCAGTTCTTC
TRBJ1-1 TRBV29-1 - once CSVEDLDRPLLEAFF TGCAGCGTTGAAGATCTGGACAGACCGCTTCTTGAAGCTTTCTTT
TRBJ2-7 TRBV6-1 - - CATGRNYEQYF TGTGCCACCGGACGGAACTACGAGCAGTACTTC
TRBJ2-3 TRBV5-6 - - CASSLAGDTDTQYF TGTGCCAGCAGCTTGGCGGGAGACACAGATACGCAGTATTTT
TRBJ1-2 TRBV14 - - CASSHSQYGYTF TGTGCCAGCAGCCACTCCCAATATGGCTACACCTTC
TRBJ1-1 TRBV5-6 TRBD1 - CASRLDRGTEAFF TGTGCCAGCAGACTTGACAGGGGGACTGAAGCTTTCTTT
TRBJ2-7 TRBV9 - - CASSAGGGEQYF TGTGCCAGCAGCGCAGGAGGAGGCGAGCAGTACTTC
TRBJ2-2 TRBV4-2 - - CAAQGGGLSGELFF TGTGCCGCCCAGGGGGGGGGCCTTTCCGGGGAGCTGTTTTTT
TRBJ2-3 TRBV7-9 - - CASSWGIGMADTQYF TGTGCCAGCAGCTGGGGGATAGGGATGGCAGATACGCAGTATTTT
TRBJ2-5 TRBV7-9 - - CASSLGSLEETQYF TGTGCCAGCAGCTTAGGTTCCCTCGAAGAGACCCAGTACTTC
TRBJ2-1 TRBV4-1 - - CASSPGDEQFF TGCGCCAGCAGCCCCGGGGATGAGCAGTTCTTC
TRBJ1-5 TRBV7-9 - - CASSLGEGLWQPQHF TGTGCCAGCAGCTTAGGGGAGGGGTTGTGGCAGCCCCAGCATTTT
TRBJ1-5 TRBV4-2 - - CASSQAPMRGSNQPQHF TGTGCCAGCAGCCAAGCCCCGATGAGGGGCAGCAATCAGCCCCAGCATTTT
TRBJ1-5 TRBV7-2 TRBD1 - CASSLATGENQPQHF TGTGCCAGCAGCTTAGCAACAGGGGAAAATCAGCCCCAGCATTTT